Listed below are T cell receptor beta chains from one sample, sequenced in a study of spatial heterogeneity in lung cancer. MiXCR, applied by TCRdb to the 5' RACE reads, yields one record per CDR3 protein. Among some 100,000 distinct CDR3 sequences listed, over 8.5% were seen once. The sample here was PBMCs, taken at surgery. The receptors come from a male donor with early-stage non-small cell lung cancer. Both conserved end residues are part of each CDR3. The D gene is left open where the match is weak. A row's size may be missing; if present it is once, few, many or a size class.

V gene	D gene	clone size	J gene	CDR3 DNA	CDR3 protein
TRBV2	-	-	TRBJ2-3	TGTGCCAGCAGCGTCCGCCCCCGCCGGTCATCTAGCACAGATACGCAGTATTTT	CASSVRPRRSSSTDTQYF
TRBV5-1	-	-	TRBJ2-2	TGCGCCAGCAGCTTGGCCACAGCCGCCGGGGAGCTGTTTTTT	CASSLATAAGELFF
TRBV3-1	TRBD2	many	TRBJ2-5	TGTGCCAGCAGCCAAGATCGGCTAGCGGGGGGCCCGGGTGAGACCCAGTACTTC	CASSQDRLAGGPGETQYF
TRBV10-3	-	many	TRBJ2-6	TGTGCCACGACTGGGGCCAACGTCCTGACTTTC	CATTGANVLTF
TRBV12-3/TRBV12-4	TRBD2	-	TRBJ2-3	TGTGCCAGCAGTCCGCGGGATAGCGGGAGAGCGGATACGCAGTATTTT	CASSPRDSGRADTQYF
TRBV12-3/TRBV12-4	-	-	TRBJ1-5	TGTGCCAGCAGCCAATTGGATAGCAATCAGCCCCAGCATTTT	CASSQLDSNQPQHF
TRBV10-2	TRBD2	few	TRBJ2-1	TGCGCCAGTGGCCTAGCGGGAGTTTCTGGTGAGCAGTTCTTC	CASGLAGVSGEQFF
TRBV15	TRBD1	-	TRBJ1-1	TGTGCCACCAGCAGATACCCGGGACAGGGGATGAGTGAAGCTTTCTTT	CATSRYPGQGMSEAFF
TRBV9	-	few	TRBJ1-1	TGTGCCAGCAGCCCCACTTGGGGGGCCAACGGTGAAGCTTTCTTT	CASSPTWGANGEAFF
TRBV20-1	TRBD2	-	TRBJ2-3	TGCAGTGCTATCCCCGGGAGGAGGACTAGTCCAGATACGCAGTATTTT	CSAIPGRRTSPDTQYF
TRBV28	-	many	TRBJ2-2	TGTGCCAGCAGTTTCGCGATAGGGGGAGCCGGGGAGCTGTTTTTT	CASSFAIGGAGELFF
TRBV2	TRBD1	-	TRBJ1-4	TGTGCCAGCAGTCCCCGGACAGGGCTGGGCGAAAAACTGTTTTTT	CASSPRTGLGEKLFF
TRBV5-1	TRBD1	few	TRBJ2-5	TGCGCCAGCAGCTTGGTTCCAGGGGGCAAAGAGACCCAGTACTTC	CASSLVPGGKETQYF
TRBV12-3/TRBV12-4	-	many	TRBJ1-1	TGTGCCAGCACTTATTACGGCACTGAAGCTTTCTTT	CASTYYGTEAFF
TRBV20-1	TRBD2	many	TRBJ2-7	TGCAGGGCCGTGGGGGGGCTAGCGGGAGTCGGTACCTACGAGCAGTACTTC	CRAVGGLAGVGTYEQYF
TRBV20-1	-	many	TRBJ1-2	TGCAGTGCTAGAGACCCAAACAACAGGGCATACTATGGCTACACCTTC	CSARDPNNRAYYGYTF
TRBV2	-	many	TRBJ1-4	TGTGCCAGCAGTGAGTGGCACTCGGAACTGTTTTTT	CASSEWHSELFF
TRBV18	-	many	TRBJ2-3	TGTGCCAGCTCACCACCGTGGGGTGGCACAGATACGCAGTATTTT	CASSPPWGGTDTQYF
TRBV19	-	-	TRBJ1-5	TGTGCCAGTAGTAGGACAGCCGATAGCAATCAGCCCCAGCATTTT	CASSRTADSNQPQHF
TRBV9	TRBD2	few	TRBJ2-2	TGTGCCAGCAGCGCCAACCCACGACTTAGCGGGACGACCGGGGAGCTGTTTTTT	CASSANPRLSGTTGELFF
TRBV7-2	-	-	TRBJ2-7	TGTGCCAGCAGCTTAGTCCGGGCAACCTACGAGCAGTACTTC	CASSLVRATYEQYF
TRBV4-3	-	medium-sized	TRBJ1-4	TGCGCCAGCAGCCAAGATGGGTGGACAGCGGGTGAAAAACTGTTTTTT	CASSQDGWTAGEKLFF
TRBV5-1	-	few	TRBJ1-1	TGCGCCAGCAGCTTGGCCGGGGCGGCTGAAGCTTTCTTT	CASSLAGAAEAFF
TRBV6-2/TRBV6-3	TRBD1	few	TRBJ1-5	TGTGCCAGCAGTTTCGAATATGGACAGGGTCAGCCCCAGCATTTT	CASSFEYGQGQPQHF
TRBV20-1	TRBD1	-	TRBJ2-7	TGCAGTGCTCCGGGACAGGGGATATACGAGCAGTACTTC	CSAPGQGIYEQYF
TRBV7-3	-	many	TRBJ2-3	TGTGCCAGCAGCGCGTGGGGTAGCACAGATACGCAGTATTTT	CASSAWGSTDTQYF
TRBV19	TRBD1	many	TRBJ1-4	TGTGCCACCCGGGACAGGGCAACTAATGAAAAACTGTTTTTT	CATRDRATNEKLFF
TRBV9	TRBD2	few	TRBJ2-7	TGTGCCAGCAGCGCTACACTAGCGGGAGGATCGGAGCAGTACTTC	CASSATLAGGSEQYF
TRBV7-7	-	few	TRBJ2-5	TGTGCCAGCTCCCGGGTCGGGCGGCGCCAAGAGACCCAGTACTTC	CASSRVGRRQETQYF
TRBV6-1	-	-	TRBJ2-5	TGTGCCAGCACTTGGGACGGAGGAGAGACCCAGTACTTC	CASTWDGGETQYF
TRBV10-3	-	many	TRBJ1-1	TGTGCCATCAGTGGGGGAGAAAACACTGAAGCTTTCTTT	CAISGGENTEAFF
TRBV9	TRBD2	few	TRBJ2-5	TGTGCCAGCAGCCCGACTAGCGGGAGGGTGGAGACCCAGTACTTC	CASSPTSGRVETQYF
TRBV20-1	TRBD2	many	TRBJ2-7	TGCAGTGCTAACAGCGGGAGTGCCTACGAGCAGTACTTC	CSANSGSAYEQYF
TRBV5-1	-	many	TRBJ1-4	TGCGCCAGCAGCTTGGGGACAGCAACTAATGAAAAACTGTTTTTT	CASSLGTATNEKLFF
TRBV6-1	TRBD1	many	TRBJ2-3	TGTGCCAGCAGTGATTCCATAGGGACAGGGTACACAGATACGCAGTATTTT	CASSDSIGTGYTDTQYF
TRBV6-5	-	many	TRBJ2-7	TGTGCCAGCAGTTACGATCCGATGAACTACGAGCAGTACTTC	CASSYDPMNYEQYF
TRBV24-1	TRBD2	few	TRBJ2-5	TGTGCCACCAGTGATTTTGGACTAGTGCACCAAGAGACCCAGTACTTC	CATSDFGLVHQETQYF
TRBV28	-	many	TRBJ2-5	TGTGCCAGCAGTTTTTCGGAGACCCAGTACTTC	CASSFSETQYF
TRBV6-2/TRBV6-3	-	many	TRBJ1-4	TGTGCCAGCACCCACGGGGACAAACTGTTTTTT	CASTHGDKLFF
TRBV28	TRBD1	many	TRBJ2-1	TGTGCCAGCAGTCCTGGGACAGGGATACGCGATGAGCAGTTCTTC	CASSPGTGIRDEQFF
TRBV9	TRBD1	many	TRBJ2-7	TGTGCCAGCAGCTATCGGGACAGGGATACCGAGCAGTACTTC	CASSYRDRDTEQYF
TRBV20-1	-	-	TRBJ1-4	TGCAGTGCTTCAGGAGAGGGCGGTGAAAAACTGTTTTTT	CSASGEGGEKLFF
TRBV11-1	-	few	TRBJ2-2	TGTGCCAGCAGCCCCAGGGTGTCGGACACCGGGGAGCTGTTTTTT	CASSPRVSDTGELFF
TRBV7-2	-	few	TRBJ2-2	TGTGCCAGCAGCCCCCCCGGGACACGAGCGGCCGGGGAGCTGTTTTTT	CASSPPGTRAAGELFF
TRBV24-1	TRBD2	few	TRBJ2-5	TGTGCCACCAGTGACTCCCGACTAGCAGACCAAGAGACCCAGTACTTC	CATSDSRLADQETQYF
TRBV5-1	-	-	TRBJ1-1	TGCGCCAGCAGCCGGGACATCTTGAACACTGAAGCTTTCTTT	CASSRDILNTEAFF
TRBV7-2	TRBD2	-	TRBJ2-5	TGTGCCAGCAGCTTATCACTAGCGGGGGGACAAGAGACCCAGTACTTC	CASSLSLAGGQETQYF
TRBV12-3/TRBV12-4	TRBD2	few	TRBJ2-7	TGTGCCAGCAGCCCTCTAGCGGGGGTGCCCTACGAGCAGTACTTC	CASSPLAGVPYEQYF
TRBV10-1	-	many	TRBJ2-4	TGCGCCAGCAGTGACGCACCGGGGGCAGGGGCCAAAAACATTCAGTACTTC	CASSDAPGAGAKNIQYF
TRBV9	-	-	TRBJ2-3	TGTGCCAGCAGCGGGGACCTTCGGGGAACAGATACGCAGTATTTT	CASSGDLRGTDTQYF
TRBV7-9	-	few	TRBJ2-2	TGTGCCAGCAACCCCCTGGGGCTGAACACCGGGGAGCTGTTTTTT	CASNPLGLNTGELFF
TRBV4-1	TRBD1	few	TRBJ2-7	TGCGCCAGCAGCCGGAGCGGACAGGGCGTCTACGAGCAGTACTTC	CASSRSGQGVYEQYF